One TCR beta chain is described in this entry. These data come from a study of T cells after somatic rescue of genetic block. V gave up 6 bases and J gave up 7 bases, with 16 bases separating them. The CDR3 extends over 14 amino acids. The germline gives CDR1 MNHNY, CDR2 SVGAGI (reference sequence). This table comes from immunoSEQ multiplex PCR, and its TCRdb copy is limited to in-frame clones, with some not included. The sample lists about 70,000 clones, roughly nine tenths occurring once. The source of this sequence is a man aged 35-49 years. The chain links TRBV6-6 to TRBJ1-3; D is unclear. Sequencing used peripheral blood mononuclear cells (PBMCs). The CDR3 DNA reads as TGTGCCAGCAGACCTGACTTGCTCGGGAACACCATATATTTT. Protein product: CASRPDLLGNTIYF.